A single sample gave rise to the 31 T cell receptor beta chains below, sequenced in a study of OX40 agonist ivuxolimab in advanced cancers. Measured with immunoSEQ multiplex PCR; TCRdb has only the in-frame clones, and not every one. The sample has 73,000 or so clones, roughly nine tenths seen once. The starting material was CD4+ or CD8+ T cells sorted from blood, obtained in a trial of the OX40 agonist ivuxolimab. These receptors were collected from an adult with an advanced solid tumor such as melanoma, head and neck, liver or kidney cancer.

This chain links TRBV6-1 with TRBJ2-7; D is unclear. The CDR3 covers 14 residues. V lost 4 bases and J 4 bases, leaving 14 bases between the germline ends. In germline, CDR1 is MNHNS, CDR2 SASEGT. For the CDR3, the DNA is TGTGCCAGCAGTGGAACGGATCCCCCTTACGAGCAGTACTTC. It yields the protein CASSGTDPPYEQYF.

The gene calls are TRBV5-8 and TRBJ2-3; D perhaps matches TRBD1 (6 bases). V shed 2 bases and J shed 2 bases, with 9 bases lying between them. The germline CDR1 and CDR2 sequences are SGHTS and YDEGEE. The CDR3 spans 14 residues. CDR3 coding DNA: TGTGCCAGCAGCTTTGGACAGTTCACAGATACGCAGTATTTT. As protein: CASSFGQFTDTQYF.

This chain uses TRBV18 with TRBJ2-7, with 9 bases identical to TRBD2. V lost 4 bases and J lost 2; bases outside the gene matches: 9. CDR1 KGHSH and CDR2 LQKENI come from the germline V gene. The CDR3 is 16 residues long. The CDR3 nucleotides are TGTGCCAGCTCACGAACGACTAGCGGACAAGCCTACGAGCAGTACTTC. It yields the protein CASSRTTSGQAYEQYF.

This clone was counted a few times. This chain links TRBV2 with TRBJ1-4; D remains ambiguous. The V gene lost 5 bases and the J gene lost 4 bases, with 11 bases spanning the gap. Germline V gene lookup returns CDR1 SNHLY and CDR2 FYNNEI. The CDR3 loop spans 14 amino acids. CDR3 nucleotides: TGTGCCAGCAGTACAAGGTGGGGTAATGAAAAACTGTTTTTT. This translates into CASSTRWGNEKLFF.

The chain employs TRBV5-4 and TRBJ1-2; the D gene is possibly TRBD1 (5 bases). The length of the CDR3 is 16 residues. The germline V gene has CDR1 SGHNT and CDR2 YYREEE (reference sequence). Trimming stripped 3 bases from V and 7 bases from J, with 22 bases between. CDR3 DNA sequence: TGTGCCAGCAGCTCAAACTCCGGGCCGCCTCAGGGTGGCTACACCTTC. It yields the protein CASSSNSGPPQGGYTF.

The DNA of the CDR3 is TGTGCCAGCAGCTTAGGCAGCCCCTACGAGCAGTACTTC. Its translation: CASSLGSPYEQYF. The gene calls are TRBV7-8 and TRBJ2-7, with no clear D. This CDR3 is built from 13 residues. Germline loops: CDR1 SGHVS, CDR2 FQNEAQ. The germline V and J ends were trimmed by 1 base and 2 bases, with 6 bases remaining between them.

This clone was counted a few times. The chain uses TRBV7-6 and TRBJ1-1; the match to TRBD1 covers 8 bases. CDR3 length equals 13 residues. Germline assignment: CDR1 SGHVS and CDR2 FNYEAQ. V was clipped by 2 bases and J by 13 bases; unmatched bases: 9. The CDR3 sequence: CASSLKPPGQDFF. The CDR3 DNA is TGTGCCAGCAGCTTAAAGCCGCCGGGACAGGATTTCTTT.

The rearrangement links TRBV7-8 to TRBJ2-7, with 10 positions matching TRBD2. CDR1 SGHVS and CDR2 FQNEAQ come from the germline V gene. V was clipped by 5 bases and J by 2 bases; unmatched bases: 9. This CDR3 has 16 residues. CDR3 sequence (DNA): TGTGCCAGCAGCCCATCTAGCGGGGGATACCCCTACGAGCAGTACTTC. As protein: CASSPSSGGYPYEQYF.

The gene calls are TRBV6-6 and TRBJ1-1; maybe TRBD1 (6 bases). This CDR3 has 14 residues. Germline loops: CDR1 MNHNY, CDR2 SVGAGI (reference sequence). V was clipped by 5 bases and J by 5 bases, with 15 bases between them. The CDR3 loop reads CASSKREGGTEAFF. As DNA, the CDR3 is TGTGCCAGCAGTAAACGGGAAGGGGGAACTGAAGCTTTCTTT.

This chain joins TRBV19 and TRBJ2-7, with TRBD2 matching over 12 bases. J was trimmed by 2 bases and V by 1 base; bases with no gene match: 6. The germline V gene has CDR1 LNHDA and CDR2 SQIVND (reference sequence). The CDR3 totals 17 residues. CDR3 sequence (DNA): TGTGCCAGTAGTATAGGACTAGCGGGAGCGATCCCCTACGAGCAGTACTTC. Its translation is CASSIGLAGAIPYEQYF.

V is TRBV29-1 and J is TRBJ1-2; D gene ambiguous. The V end was cut by 1 base, the J end by 5 bases, with 14 bases between. The CDR3 loop spans 14 amino acids. Germline CDR1 and CDR2: SQVTM and ANQGSEA. The DNA of the CDR3 is TGCAGCGTTGAAGGCACACCGATCAGATATGGCTACACCTTC. Translating gives CSVEGTPIRYGYTF.

The V call is TRBV6-5, the J call TRBJ2-7; D not certain. CDR3 length: 11 residues. Trimming took off 2 bases at V and 4 bases at J, with 3 bases between the two ends. Germline V gene data show CDR1 as MNHEY and CDR2 as SVGAGI. The CDR3 DNA reads TGTGCCAGCAGTTACAAGTACGAGCAGTACTTC. This gives the protein CASSYKYEQYF.

CDR3 sequence: CASSLGLAGGADTQYF. For the CDR3, the DNA is TGTGCCAGCAGCCTGGGACTAGCGGGAGGGGCAGATACGCAGTATTTT. The chain carries TRBV7-2 and TRBJ2-3; the match to TRBD2 covers 16 bases. V shed 5 bases and J 4 bases; nucleotides not matched to a gene: 3. The CDR3 consists of 16 residues. Per germline, CDR1 SGHTA and CDR2 FQGNSA. Together with reference TRBV7-2 and TRBJ2-3, the CDR3 gives the full variable domain: GAGVSQSPSNKVTEKGKDVELRCDPISGHTALYWYRQSLGQGLEFLIYFQGNSAPDKSGLPSDRFSAERTGGSVSTLTIQRTQQEDSAVYLCASSLGLAGGADTQYFGPGTRLTVL.

Only one count was recorded for this clone. The rearrangement links TRBV4-1 to TRBJ2-7; 11 bases fit TRBD2. The J segment lost 2 bases and the V segment lost 4 bases, leaving 7 bases of the junction unmatched. Germline V gives CDR1 MGHRA, CDR2 YSYEKL. The CDR3 extends over 16 amino acids. The CDR3 protein is CASSPSGTSGTYEQYF. CDR3 nucleotides: TGCGCCAGCAGCCCTTCGGGGACTAGCGGTACCTACGAGCAGTACTTC.

The gene calls are TRBV27 and TRBJ2-7; no clear D. CDR1 is MNHEY and CDR2 is SMNVEV in the germline V gene (reference sequence). V gave up 2 bases and J gave up 1 base, with 6 bases separating them. The CDR3 length is 13 residues. The CDR3: CASSLRRSYEQYF. The CDR3 DNA is TGTGCCAGCAGTTTAAGGCGATCCTACGAGCAGTACTTC.

The DNA of the CDR3 is TGCGCCAGCAGCTTGGCTAACACAGGGACCTCCTACAATGAGCAGTTCTTC. It specifies CASSLANTGTSYNEQFF. V usage is TRBV5-1 and J usage is TRBJ2-1; D may be TRBD1 (6 bases). With 0 bases removed from V and 0 bases from J, the gap between germline ends came to 13 bases. Germline CDR1 is SGHRS and CDR2 is YFSETQ. This CDR3 is built from 17 residues.

This sequence joins TRBV27 and TRBJ2-7, with D perhaps matching TRBD1 (5 bases). There are 13 residues in the CDR3. V lost 1 base and J lost 4, with 8 bases in between. Germline V CDR1 and CDR2: MNHEY, SMNVEV (reference sequence). The CDR3 is CASSLYQGYEQYF. The CDR3 DNA sequence: TGTGCCAGCAGTTTATACCAGGGTTACGAGCAGTACTTC.

This chain joins TRBV5-1 and TRBJ2-3; D tentatively fits TRBD1 or TRBD2 (5 bases each). In germline, CDR1 is SGHRS, CDR2 YFSETQ. V was cut by 4 bases and J by 1 base, with 13 bases left in between. This CDR3 is built from 15 residues. CDR3: CASSKNPGRTDTQYF. DNA of the CDR3: TGCGCCAGCAGCAAAAACCCGGGACGCACAGATACGCAGTATTTT.

The chain employs TRBV10-1 and TRBJ2-3; D not certain. The V and J ends lost 2 bases and 1 base respectively, with 10 bases between them. The germline gives CDR1 WNHNN, CDR2 SYGVQD (reference sequence). The CDR3 is 15 amino acids. The CDR3 sequence is CASSEPGSGTDTQYF. In DNA, the CDR3 is TGCGCCAGCAGTGAGCCCGGGTCTGGCACAGATACGCAGTATTTT.

In this sample, this clone turned up a few times. CDR3 residues: CASSQVGNYNEQFF. The DNA of the CDR3 is TGTGCCAGCAGCCAAGTTGGGAACTACAATGAGCAGTTCTTC. This sequence joins TRBV14 and TRBJ2-1; D is unresolved. The germline CDR1 and CDR2 sequences are SGHDN and FVKESK. There are 14 residues in the CDR3. Trimming left V 1 base short and J 3 bases short, with 7 bases between.

This clone showed up just once. This chain uses TRBV7-2 with TRBJ2-7, with TRBD1 identical over 10 bases. The CDR3 loop spans 13 amino acids. Trimming removed 6 bases from V and 7 bases from J; junction bases left unmatched: 6. CDR1 is SGHTA, CDR2 FQGNSA, per germline. The CDR3 sequence is CASSYDRGREQYF. The CDR3 DNA is TGTGCCAGCAGTTACGACAGGGGGCGGGAGCAGTACTTC.

The gene calls are TRBV18 and TRBJ1-1; 8 bases line up with TRBD1. Per the germline V gene, CDR1 is KGHSH and CDR2 is LQKENI. The CDR3 sequence is 16 residues long. The V segment lost 6 bases and the J segment 0 bases; nucleotides outside the gene matches: 9. This chain's CDR3 is CASSPLQGGMNTEAFF. The CDR3 DNA reads as TGTGCCAGCTCGCCATTACAGGGGGGAATGAACACTGAAGCTTTCTTT.

The rearrangement joins TRBV5-1 to TRBJ2-7; 11 bases are shared with TRBD2. This CDR3 spans 14 amino acids. The germline gives CDR1 SGHRS, CDR2 YFSETQ. The V segment lost 4 bases and the J segment 4 bases; nucleotides outside the gene matches: 4. In DNA, the CDR3 is TGCGCCAGCAGCAGGGGACTAGCGGAGTACGAGCAGTACTTC. It yields the protein CASSRGLAEYEQYF.

The chain links TRBV5-4 to TRBJ2-1, with 11 nucleotides matching TRBD2. Germline V lookup: CDR1 SGHNT, CDR2 YYREEE (reference sequence). The V gene end was trimmed by 4 bases and the J gene end by 4 bases; junction bases not matched to a gene: 7. This CDR3 has 16 residues. CDR3 sequence reads: CASSRGLAGLYNEQFF. Written as DNA, the CDR3 is TGTGCCAGCAGCAGAGGACTAGCGGGTCTTTACAATGAGCAGTTCTTC.

The rearrangement joins TRBV9 to TRBJ1-4; TRBD1 aligns across 7 bases. This CDR3 region has 14 residues. Germline V CDR1 and CDR2: SGDLS, YYNGEE. Unmatched junction bases numbered 4, after V lost 4 bases and J lost 4 bases. The CDR3 DNA reads as TGTGCCAGCAGCAAGGACAGGATTAATGAAAAACTGTTTTTT. It is translated as CASSKDRINEKLFF.

The J gene is TRBJ1-1, the V gene TRBV6-1; no reliable D call. The CDR3 length is 12 residues. Trimming pared 7 bases from V and 3 bases from J, leaving 9 bases between. Germline V gene data show CDR1 as MNHNS and CDR2 as SASEGT. The CDR3, as DNA: TGTGCCAGCAACGAAGGCCACACTGAAGCTTTCTTT. Its translation is CASNEGHTEAFF.

The chain has TRBV13 and TRBJ2-5; 7 bases fit TRBD1. CDR1 is PRHDT, CDR2 FYEKMQ, per germline (reference sequence). This CDR3 contains 14 residues. V dropped 0 bases and J dropped 5; count of bases not matched to a gene: 3. CDR3: CASSLGTGMETQYF. In nucleotides, the CDR3 is TGTGCCAGCAGCTTAGGGACAGGGATGGAGACCCAGTACTTC.

This clone was seen just once. The chain uses TRBV5-1 and TRBJ1-2; D possibly corresponds to TRBD1 (6 bases). Germline V CDR1 and CDR2: SGHRS, YFSETQ. Trimming left V 5 bases short and J 1 base short, with 9 bases between. The CDR3 spans 13 residues. CDR3 sequence: CASSWDINYGYTF. DNA for the CDR3: TGCGCCAGCAGTTGGGACATTAACTATGGCTACACCTTC.

This chain joins TRBV6-5 and TRBJ2-1; 9 positions match TRBD1. The trim removed 2 bases at V and 0 bases at J, leaving 2 bases unmatched. CDR3 length equals 16 residues. Germline values: CDR1 MNHEY, CDR2 SVGAGI. CDR3 sequence reads: CASSYTDRGSYNEQFF. DNA for the CDR3: TGTGCCAGCAGTTACACGGACAGGGGCTCCTACAATGAGCAGTTCTTC.

The CDR3: CASLGEGYDGYTF. The DNA of the CDR3 is TGTGCCAGCCTTGGGGAAGGGTACGATGGCTACACCTTC. The chain carries TRBV4-2 and TRBJ1-2; D remains ambiguous. Germline values: CDR1 LGHNA, CDR2 YNFKEQ. The CDR3 sequence is 13 residues long. Trimming left V 8 bases short and J 6 bases short, with 16 bases between.

The chain employs TRBV6-4 and TRBJ2-6; the D call may be TRBD1 or TRBD2 (5 bases each). CDR1 is MRHNA and CDR2 is SNTAGT in the germline V gene. V gave up 1 base and J gave up 0 bases, with 7 bases separating them. The CDR3 sequence is 16 residues long. CDR3 residues: CASSDLGTSGANVLTF. Written as DNA, the CDR3 is TGTGCCAGCAGTGACTTAGGGACCTCTGGGGCCAACGTCCTGACTTTC.